This T cell receptor beta chain stems from a study of pediatric ulcerative colitis. Study-wide points: Blood-rectal clonal overlap within each person was significantly higher in ulcerative colitis patients than controls.

Concerning this clone itself: No antigen is known for it.

From germline, CDR1 is SGHNT and CDR2 YYREEE (reference sequence). V shed 4 bases, J shed 6 bases, and the junction held 4 bases outside the gene matches. The CDR3 runs 14 residues. During colonoscopy, one to two rectal pinch biopsies were collected. Generated by immunoSEQ multiplex PCR, the TCRdb table keeps only in-frame clones and is missing some. This sample has fewer than 30,000 clones; over 65% occur once, and the top ten carry about 8.3%. The sequenced sample consisted of gut tissue. The TCR was taken from a boy between 10 and 17 years old with severe ulcerative colitis. This chain uses TRBV5-4 with TRBJ2-1, with 10 nucleotides matching TRBD2. In DNA form, the CDR3 reads TGTGCCAGCAGCCCACTAGCGGGATTCAATGAGCAGTTCTTC. Protein product: CASSPLAGFNEQFF.